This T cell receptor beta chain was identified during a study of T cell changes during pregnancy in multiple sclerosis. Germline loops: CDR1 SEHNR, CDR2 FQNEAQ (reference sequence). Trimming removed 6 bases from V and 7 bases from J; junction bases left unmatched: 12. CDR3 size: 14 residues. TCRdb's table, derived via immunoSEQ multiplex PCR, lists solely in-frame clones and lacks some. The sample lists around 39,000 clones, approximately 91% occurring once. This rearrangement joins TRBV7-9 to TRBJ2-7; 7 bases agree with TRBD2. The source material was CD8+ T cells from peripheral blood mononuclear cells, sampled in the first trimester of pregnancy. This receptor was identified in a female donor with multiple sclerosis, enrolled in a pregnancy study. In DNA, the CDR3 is TGTGCCAGCAGTTCTCCGGCGGGAGATAGGGAGCAGTACTTC. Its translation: CASSSPAGDREQYF.